This TCR beta chain was found in a study of long-term antiretroviral therapy in people with HIV. Study information: A decade or so separates the oldest specimens from the later 2015 immediate-ART recommendation. Study results and caveats: Diversity went up after ART and still fell short of transplant donor controls. Repertoires with HIV possessed tighter CDR3 length spans than those of controls.

The run of the v3.0 immunoSEQ assay was at survey level. The sequencing target was 40,000-50,000 T-cell genomes per sample. Generated by immunoSEQ multiplex PCR, the TCRdb table keeps only in-frame clones and is missing some. This table has under 15,000 clones, about 83% appearing once. The CDR3 runs to 13 residues. V was cut by 5 bases and J by 3 bases, with 11 bases left in between. Germline CDR1 and CDR2: MDHEN and SYDVKM. Concerning this clone itself: Its specificity is not known.

This sequence originates from a man in his forties or fifties with HIV. The genes are TRBV28 and TRBJ2-7, with D possibly being TRBD1 (6 bases). Sequenced material: unsorted PBMCs, taken 3.4 years after starting antiretroviral therapy. CDR3 sequence reads: CASSRGGYYEQYF. CDR3 DNA sequence: TGTGCCAGCAGTCGTGGGGGCTACTACGAGCAGTACTTC.